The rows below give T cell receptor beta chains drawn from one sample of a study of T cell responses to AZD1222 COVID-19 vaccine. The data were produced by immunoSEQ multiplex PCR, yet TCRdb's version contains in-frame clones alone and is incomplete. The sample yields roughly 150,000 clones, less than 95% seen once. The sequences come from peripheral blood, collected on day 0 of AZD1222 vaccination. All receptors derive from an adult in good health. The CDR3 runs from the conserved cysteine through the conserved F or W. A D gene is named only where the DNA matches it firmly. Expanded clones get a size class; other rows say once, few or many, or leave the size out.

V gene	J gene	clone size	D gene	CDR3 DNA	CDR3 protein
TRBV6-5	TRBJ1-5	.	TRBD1	TGTGCCAGCACTCCGACCCTAAGGACAGGGGAGCCCCAGCATTTT	CASTPTLRTGEPQHF
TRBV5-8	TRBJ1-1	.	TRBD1	TGTGCCAGCAGCTTGGGGACAGGGGGAGACACTGAAGCTTTCTTT	CASSLGTGGDTEAFF
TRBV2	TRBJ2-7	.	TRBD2	TGTGCCAGCAATAGCGGGGGACGACCCTACGAGCAGTACTTC	CASNSGGRPYEQYF
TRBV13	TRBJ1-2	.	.	TGTGCCAGCAGTCAACAGGGTATCCCTGGCTACACCTTC	CASSQQGIPGYTF
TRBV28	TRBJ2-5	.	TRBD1	TGTGCCAGCGGAGAGGACAGGGGGCCGCAAGAGACCCAGTACTTC	CASGEDRGPQETQYF
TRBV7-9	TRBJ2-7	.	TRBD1	TGTGCCAGCAGCTTAGGCACCGGGACAGGGTTTTACGAGCAGTACTTC	CASSLGTGTGFYEQYF
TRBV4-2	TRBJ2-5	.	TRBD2	TGTGCCAGCAGCCAAGGGGGACTAGATAAAGAGACCCAGTACTTC	CASSQGGLDKETQYF
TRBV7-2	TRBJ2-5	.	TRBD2	TGTGCCAGCAGTTCCCTAGCGGTAATACAAGAGACCCAGTACTTC	CASSSLAVIQETQYF
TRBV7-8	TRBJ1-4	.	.	TGTGCCAGCAGCTCAATCCCCGGGGCAGGGGATGAAAAACTGTTTTTT	CASSSIPGAGDEKLFF
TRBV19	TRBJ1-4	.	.	TGTGCCAGCGGGGGGCGCAATGAAAAACTGTTTTTT	CASGGRNEKLFF
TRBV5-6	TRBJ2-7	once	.	TGTGCCAGCAGTGGAGGCCGGGGCGAGCAGTACTTC	CASSGGRGEQYF
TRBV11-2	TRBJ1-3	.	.	TGTGCCAGCAGCCCCAGGACGGAAGACACCATATATTTT	CASSPRTEDTIYF
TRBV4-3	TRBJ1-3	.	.	TGCGCCAGCAGCCAAGAGGTTATAGGATCAGGGGGAAACACCATATATTTT	CASSQEVIGSGGNTIYF
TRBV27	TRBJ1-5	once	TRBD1	TGTGCCAGCAGTTTATCACAGGGGAGCAATCAGCCCCAGCATTTT	CASSLSQGSNQPQHF
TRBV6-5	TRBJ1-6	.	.	TGTGCCAGCAGTATACAGGCACTGGAAAATTCACCCCTCCACTTT	CASSIQALENSPLHF
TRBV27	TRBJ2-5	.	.	TGTGCCAGCAGTAGTGGAGAGACCCAATACTTC	CASSSGETQYF
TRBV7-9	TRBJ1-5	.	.	TGTGCCAGCAGCTTAGAAGGGCGACAGCCCCAGCATTTT	CASSLEGRQPQHF
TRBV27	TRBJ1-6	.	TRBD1	TGTGCCAGCAGTTCACTCCGGGACAGGGCTTCACCCCTCCACTTT	CASSSLRDRASPLHF
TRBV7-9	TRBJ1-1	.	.	TGTGCCAGCAGCTCCCGATATGAAGCTTTCTTT	CASSSRYEAFF
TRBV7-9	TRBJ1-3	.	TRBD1	TGTGCCAGCAGCTCCCCCGGCAGGGGGCGTCAGGGAAACACCATATATTTT	CASSSPGRGRQGNTIYF
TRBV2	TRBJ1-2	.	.	TGTGCCAGCAGTGAACAGGCCTCCTATGGCTACACCTTC	CASSEQASYGYTF
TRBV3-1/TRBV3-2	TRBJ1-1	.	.	TGTGCCAGCTTCCAACCCCCCACTGAAGCTTTCTTT	CASFQPPTEAFF
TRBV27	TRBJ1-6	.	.	TGTGCCAGCAGTTCCTCCGGGACCGCGAGAAATTCACCCCTCCACTTT	CASSSSGTARNSPLHF
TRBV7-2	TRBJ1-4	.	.	TGTGCCAGCAGCTTGGGGGGGATGGGGGAAAAACTGTTTTTT	CASSLGGMGEKLFF
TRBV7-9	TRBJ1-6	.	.	TGTGCCAGCAGCTTAGTCCTTGGACAATCTTCACCCCTCCACTTT	CASSLVLGQSSPLHF
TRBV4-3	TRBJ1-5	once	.	TGCGCCAGCAGCCAAGAGTGGGGCGGGGGGAATCAGCCCCAGCATTTT	CASSQEWGGGNQPQHF
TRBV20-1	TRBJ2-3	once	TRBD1	TGCAGTGCTAGTCGCACAGGGGCAGATACGCAGTATTTT	CSASRTGADTQYF
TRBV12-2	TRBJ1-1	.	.	TGTGCAAGTCGCTTAGCGGGGCGACAGGGGCAGAACACTGAAGCTTTCTTT	CASRLAGRQGQNTEAFF
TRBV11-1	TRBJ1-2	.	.	TGTGCCAGCAGCCCCGCCCGAAACTATGGCTACACCTTC	CASSPARNYGYTF
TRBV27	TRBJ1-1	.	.	TGTGCCAGCAGTCCCACGGCAGGCCTGAACACTGAAGCTTTCTTT	CASSPTAGLNTEAFF
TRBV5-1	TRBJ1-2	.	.	TGCGCCAGCAGCTCCGGTACCAACTATGGCTACACCTTC	CASSSGTNYGYTF
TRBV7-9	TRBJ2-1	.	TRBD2	TGTGCCAGCAGCCTCCCTCCTACTAGCGGGGAGCAGTTCTTC	CASSLPPTSGEQFF
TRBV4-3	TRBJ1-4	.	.	TGCGCCAGCAGCCAAGGGGATCTGTCGAGTGAAAAACTGTTTTTT	CASSQGDLSSEKLFF
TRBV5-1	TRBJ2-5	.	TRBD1	TGCGCCAGCAGCATCCGCCGGGACAGCCCCCAAGAGACCCAGTACTTC	CASSIRRDSPQETQYF
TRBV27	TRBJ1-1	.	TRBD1	TGTGCCAGCAGTCCCGACAGGGATGCCTCAATAGATAGGGCTTTCTTT	CASSPDRDASIDRAFF
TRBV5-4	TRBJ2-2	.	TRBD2	TGTGCCAGCAGCTTGGTTAGCGGGAGGGTCGTCGGGGAGCTGTTTTTT	CASSLVSGRVVGELFF
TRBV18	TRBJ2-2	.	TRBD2	TGTGCCAGCTCGCCCCCCCTTAGCGGGAGAGGCGCCGGGGAGCTGTTTTTT	CASSPPLSGRGAGELFF
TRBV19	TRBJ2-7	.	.	TGTGCCAGTCGGGGGAGCTTCTTCTCCTACGAGCAGTACTTC	CASRGSFFSYEQYF
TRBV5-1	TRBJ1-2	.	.	TGCGCCAGCAGCTACTCGGACAGTAACTATGGCTACACCTTC	CASSYSDSNYGYTF
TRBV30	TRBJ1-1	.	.	TGTGCCTGGAGTGTACCGGTCCGGTCCGAAGCTTTCTTT	CAWSVPVRSEAFF
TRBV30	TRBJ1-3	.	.	TGTGCCTGGAGTGTACACCTTGGAAACACCATATATTTT	CAWSVHLGNTIYF
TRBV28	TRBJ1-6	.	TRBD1	TGTGCCAGCAGGGGGACAGGGTCCTATAATTCACCCCTCCACTTT	CASRGTGSYNSPLHF
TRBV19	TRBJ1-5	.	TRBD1	TGTGCCAGTAGTATTCAGGGACAGCTTAATCAGCCCCAGCATTTT	CASSIQGQLNQPQHF
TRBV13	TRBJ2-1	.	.	TGTGCCAGCAGAGAGTATGGGAGCTACAATGAGCAGTTCTTC	CASREYGSYNEQFF
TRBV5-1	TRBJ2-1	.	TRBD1	TGCGCCAGCAGCTCATCAGGGGGCACCTACAATGAGCAGTTCTTC	CASSSSGGTYNEQFF